The next 18 T cell receptor beta chains were all read from a single sample in a study of blood T cell repertoires in COVID-19. Profiling relied on immunoSEQ multiplex PCR, and the TCRdb table lists in-frame clones only, not all of them. The table lists about 82,000 clones, roughly 80% of them singletons. Material for sequencing was peripheral blood. Source of these receptors: a woman between 35 and 50 years old with active or convalescent COVID-19.

This chain links TRBV7-8 with TRBJ2-2, with TRBD2 identical over 9 bases. CDR1 is SGHVS, CDR2 FQNEAQ, per germline. V gave up 1 base and J gave up 2 bases; unmatched junction bases: 2. This CDR3 region has 16 residues. The CDR3 bases are TGTGCCAGCAGCTTAGTAGCGGGAGTTAACACCGGGGAGCTGTTTTTT. Translated: CASSLVAGVNTGELFF. Full variable domain (missing parts from reference TRBV7-8 and TRBJ2-2): GAGVSQSPRYKVAKRGQDVALRCDPISGHVSLFWYQQALGQGPEFLTYFQNEAQLDKSGLPSDRFFAERPEGSVSTLKIQRTQQEDSAVYLCASSLVAGVNTGELFFGEGSRLTVL.

In this sample, this clone turned up once. The chain has TRBV6-5 and TRBJ1-3; a weak D match, TRBD1 (5 bases). CDR1 is MNHEY, CDR2 SVGAGI, per germline. The CDR3 sequence is 15 residues long. V was clipped by 4 bases and J by 0 bases, with 10 bases between them. CDR3 nucleotides: TGTGCCAGCAGTTTCGCAGGGAACTCTGGAAACACCATATATTTT. It yields the protein CASSFAGNSGNTIYF.

This sequence joins TRBV10-3 and TRBJ1-2, with 12 bases aligning to TRBD1. Germline loops: CDR1 ENHRY, CDR2 SYGVKD. This CDR3 is built from 17 residues. With 4 bases clipped from V and 5 bases from J, the junction kept 11 bases outside the gene matches. The CDR3 bases are TGTGCCATCAGTGGAGGGGACAGGGGGCAACCTCGATATGGCTACACCTTC. Its protein product is CAISGGDRGQPRYGYTF.

This chain joins TRBV4-1 and TRBJ2-7; 11 bases agree with TRBD1. This CDR3 contains 18 residues. The V and J ends lost 0 bases and 5 bases, in that order; junction bases with no gene match: 12. Germline V gives CDR1 MGHRA, CDR2 YSYEKL. The CDR3 sequence is CASSQDPLGQGARNEQYF. In DNA form, the CDR3 reads TGCGCCAGCAGCCAAGACCCCCTCGGACAGGGGGCAAGAAACGAGCAGTACTTC.

The chain carries TRBV2 and TRBJ1-1, with a tentative D call TRBD1 (5 bases). The CDR3 runs to 13 residues. V lost 8 bases and J lost 0, with 10 bases in between. CDR1 is SNHLY and CDR2 is FYNNEI in the germline V gene. In DNA form, the CDR3 reads TGTGCCAGCCGTTTGACAGTGAACACTGAAGCTTTCTTT. This codes for CASRLTVNTEAFF.

This sequence joins TRBV5-1 and TRBJ2-1; maybe TRBD2 (6 bases). Between the trimmed V and J ends, which lost 0 bases and 15 bases, there was a span of 19 bases. Germline assignment: CDR1 SGHRS and CDR2 YFSETQ. CDR3 length: 14 residues. The CDR3 DNA is TGCGCCAGCAGCTTGGACCCCGAAGCGGGTGGATGGTTCTTC. Protein product: CASSLDPEAGGWFF. Combining the CDR3 with reference TRBV5-1 and TRBJ2-1 gives the whole variable domain KAGVTQTPRYLIKTRGQQVTLSCSPISGHRSVSWYQQTPGQGLQFLFEYFSETQRNKGNFPGRFSGRQFSNSRSEMNVSTLELGDSALYLCASSLDPEAGGWFFGPGTRLTVL.

In DNA form, the CDR3 reads TGTGCCAGCAGCGAACAGGGCCCCGGGGAGCTGTTTTTT. It translates to CASSEQGPGELFF. The rearrangement joins TRBV28 to TRBJ2-2; perhaps TRBD1 as D (6 bases). V lost 6 bases to trimming and J lost 6 bases, with 11 bases between them. Per germline, CDR1 MDHEN and CDR2 SYDVKM. The CDR3 consists of 13 residues.

This chain joins TRBV6-2 or TRBV6-3 and TRBJ2-1, with a tentative D call TRBD1 (6 bases). The CDR3 sequence is 13 residues long. The V end was cut by 5 bases, the J end by 8 bases, with 13 bases between. From germline, CDR1 is MNHEY and CDR2 SVGEGT. DNA of the CDR3: TGTGCCAGCAGTCCAACAGGGTCTTATGAGCAGTTCTTC. Encoded protein: CASSPTGSYEQFF.

In this sample, this clone turned up a few times. The J gene is TRBJ2-5, the V gene TRBV5-4; the D gene is possibly TRBD2 (6 bases). V was trimmed by 4 bases and J by 5 bases, leaving 12 bases between them. Germline V gives CDR1 SGHNT, CDR2 YYREEE (reference sequence). The CDR3 loop spans 13 amino acids. The CDR3: CASSVAAGETQYF. Written as DNA, the CDR3 is TGTGCCAGCAGCGTGGCGGCGGGGGAGACCCAGTACTTC.

The rearrangement joins TRBV28 to TRBJ1-2, with a tentative D call TRBD1 (5 bases). This CDR3 region has 15 residues. V lost 1 base, J lost 4 bases, and 13 bases lay in between. The V gene's germline CDR1 is MDHEN and CDR2 SYDVKM. CDR3 nucleotide sequence: TGTGCCAGCAGTTTATCGGGCAGGGCCTTCTATGGCTACACCTTC. It translates to CASSLSGRAFYGYTF.

This rearrangement joins TRBV5-5 to TRBJ2-1, with D perhaps matching TRBD2 (6 bases). V was pared by 2 bases and J by 2 bases, with 14 bases between. This CDR3 is 16 amino acids long. Germline V gives CDR1 SGHKS, CDR2 YYEKEE (reference sequence). As DNA, the CDR3 is TGTGCCAGCAGCTTCGGGCTAGCGCCTCCCTACAATGAGCAGTTCTTC. It specifies CASSFGLAPPYNEQFF.

The table lists this clone with a few counts. This chain joins TRBV6-5 and TRBJ1-2; weak D call: TRBD1 (6 bases). CDR1 MNHEY and CDR2 SVGAGI come from the germline V gene. V shed 2 bases and J shed 2 bases, with 9 bases lying between them. The CDR3 is 14 residues long. CDR3 DNA sequence: TGTGCCAGCAGTTACCTCGACAGGAACTATGGCTACACCTTC. Translating it yields CASSYLDRNYGYTF.

V and J are TRBV3-1 (or the pseudogene TRBV3-2) and TRBJ2-3, with 10 nucleotides matching TRBD2. Germline loops: CDR1 LGHDT, CDR2 YNNKEL (reference sequence). With V trimmed by 1 base and J by 3 bases, 10 bases remained unmatched. CDR3 size: 18 residues. Written as DNA, the CDR3 is TGTGCCAGCAGCCAAGGAATCCCTAGCGGGGGCCGGACAGATACGCAGTATTTT. It encodes CASSQGIPSGGRTDTQYF.

This clone was found once. DNA for the CDR3: TGTGCCAGCAGGTACAGGGATACTGAAGCTTTCTTT. This sequence encodes CASRYRDTEAFF. The chain is built from TRBV3-1 (or the pseudogene TRBV3-2) and TRBJ1-1; weak D call: TRBD1 (6 bases). The V gene lost 6 bases and the J gene lost 5 bases, with 10 bases spanning the gap. CDR1 is LGHDT, CDR2 YNNKEL, per germline (reference sequence). This CDR3 spans 12 amino acids.

This clone was seen more than once but under ten times. The CDR3 region is CASRLGPDRVNGYTF. DNA of the CDR3: TGTGCCAGCAGACTTGGCCCGGACAGGGTCAATGGCTACACCTTC. J is TRBJ1-2 and V is TRBV5-8; 8 nucleotides line up with TRBD1. This CDR3 comprises 15 residues. V shed 5 bases and J 6 bases; nucleotides not matched to a gene: 12. The germline CDR1 and CDR2 sequences are SGHTS and YDEGEE.

This chain links TRBV6-5 with TRBJ2-5, with 8 bases identical to TRBD1. With V trimmed by 7 bases and J by 5 bases, 6 bases remained unmatched. CDR3 length: 13 amino acids. CDR1 and CDR2 (germline): MNHEY, SVGAGI. This chain's CDR3 is CASTRQGQETQYF. The CDR3, as DNA: TGTGCCAGCACCAGACAGGGGCAGGAGACCCAGTACTTC.

The chain carries TRBV24-1 and TRBJ2-5; possibly TRBD1 for D (6 bases). Germline V gene sequence: CDR1 KGHDR, CDR2 SFDVKD. Deletions cut 4 bases from V and 5 bases from J, with 19 bases between. The CDR3 spans 16 residues. The CDR3 nucleotides read TGTGCCACCAGTGACCAGGGAAGGACAGCTCGGGAGACCCAGTACTTC. As protein: CATSDQGRTARETQYF.

This clone was observed a single time. The chain carries TRBV4-2 and TRBJ2-4, with a weak D call TRBD2 (5 bases). This CDR3 contains 17 residues. Trimming pared 0 bases from V and 3 bases from J, leaving 15 bases between. Germline CDR1 reads LGHNA; CDR2 reads YNFKEQ. The CDR3 region is CASSQDPGTSGKNIQYF. The DNA of the CDR3 is TGTGCCAGCAGCCAAGATCCTGGAACGAGCGGCAAAAACATTCAGTACTTC.